This T cell receptor (beta chain) appears in the sequencing data of a study of technical replicates of blood from four donors. The CDR3 runs to 14 residues. Germline V gives CDR1 SNHLY, CDR2 FYNNEI. Trimming took 5 bases from V and 6 from J; bases not matched to a gene: 7. Sequencing was performed with immunoSEQ multiplex PCR; in TCRdb, only in-frame clones are kept and a portion is missing. Of some 90,000 clones listed, roughly 95% are singletons. The rearrangement uses TRBV2 and TRBJ2-7; 10 nucleotides line up with TRBD2. The specimen was T cells isolated from PBMCs. The TCR was taken from a human donor in good health. This CDR3 is CASSQGLAGAEQYF. CDR3 sequence (DNA): TGTGCCAGCAGTCAAGGGCTAGCGGGAGCCGAGCAGTACTTC.